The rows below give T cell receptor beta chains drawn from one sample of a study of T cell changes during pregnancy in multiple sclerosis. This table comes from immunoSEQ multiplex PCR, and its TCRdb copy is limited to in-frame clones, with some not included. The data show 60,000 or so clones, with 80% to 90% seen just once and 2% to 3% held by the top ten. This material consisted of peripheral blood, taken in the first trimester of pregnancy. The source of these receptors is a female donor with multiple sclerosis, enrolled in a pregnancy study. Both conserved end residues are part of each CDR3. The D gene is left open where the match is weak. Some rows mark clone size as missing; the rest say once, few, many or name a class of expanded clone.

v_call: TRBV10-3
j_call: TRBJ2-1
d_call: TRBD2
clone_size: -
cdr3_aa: CAISGLSGGSGEQFF
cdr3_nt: TGTGCCATCAGTGGGCTAAGCGGGGGGTCAGGCGAGCAGTTCTTC

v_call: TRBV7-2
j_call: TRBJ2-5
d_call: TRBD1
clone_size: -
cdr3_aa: CASSPGQAFLQETQYF
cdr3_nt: TGTGCCAGCAGCCCAGGACAGGCTTTCCTTCAAGAGACCCAGTACTTC

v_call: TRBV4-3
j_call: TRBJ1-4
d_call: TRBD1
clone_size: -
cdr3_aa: CASSQDTGGQIANEKLFF
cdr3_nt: TGCGCCAGCAGCCAAGACACAGGGGGCCAGATAGCTAATGAAAAACTGTTTTTT

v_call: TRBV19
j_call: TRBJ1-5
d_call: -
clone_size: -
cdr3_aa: CARLRNQPQHF
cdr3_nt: TGTGCCAGGCTGAGAAATCAGCCCCAGCATTTT

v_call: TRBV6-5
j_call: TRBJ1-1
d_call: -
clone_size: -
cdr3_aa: CASSGSAAGAFF
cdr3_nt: TGTGCCAGCAGTGGTTCGGCTGCGGGAGCTTTCTTT

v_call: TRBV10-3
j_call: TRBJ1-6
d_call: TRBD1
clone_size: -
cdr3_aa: CAISRDRANSPLHF
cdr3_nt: TGTGCCATCAGTCGGGACAGGGCAAATTCACCCCTCCACTTT

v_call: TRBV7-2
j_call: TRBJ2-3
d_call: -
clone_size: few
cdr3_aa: CASSKGLANTDTQYF
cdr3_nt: TGTGCCAGCAGTAAAGGTCTAGCGAACACAGATACGCAGTATTTT

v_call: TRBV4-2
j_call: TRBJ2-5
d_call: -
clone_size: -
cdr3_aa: CASSPRGTQETQYF
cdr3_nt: TGTGCCAGCAGCCCGAGGGGGACCCAAGAGACCCAGTACTTC

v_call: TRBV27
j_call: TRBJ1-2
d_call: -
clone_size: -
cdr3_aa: CASSLSGGGYTF
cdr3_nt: TGTGCCAGCAGTTTATCCGGCGGGGGCTACACCTTC

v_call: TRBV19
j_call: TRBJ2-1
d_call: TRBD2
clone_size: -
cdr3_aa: CASEPGLAGGSAFNEQFF
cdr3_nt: TGTGCCAGTGAACCGGGACTAGCGGGAGGCTCAGCTTTCAATGAGCAGTTCTTC

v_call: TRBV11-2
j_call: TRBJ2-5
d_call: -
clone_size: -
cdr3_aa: CASSLGGAAQETQYF
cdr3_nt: TGTGCCAGCAGCTTAGGGGGAGCGGCCCAAGAGACCCAGTACTTC

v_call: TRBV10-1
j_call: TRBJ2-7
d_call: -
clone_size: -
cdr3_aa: CASSEVLGNRYEQYF
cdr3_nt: TGCGCCAGCAGTGAGGTTCTGGGAAACAGGTACGAGCAGTACTTC

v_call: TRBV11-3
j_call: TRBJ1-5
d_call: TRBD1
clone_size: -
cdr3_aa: CATPTGAHSNQPQHF
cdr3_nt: TGTGCCACCCCTACAGGGGCCCATAGCAATCAGCCCCAGCATTTT

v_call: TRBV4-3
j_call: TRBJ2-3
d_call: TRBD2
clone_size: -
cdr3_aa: CASRPLAGGDTQYF
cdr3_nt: TGCGCCAGCAGACCTCTAGCGGGGGGCGATACGCAGTATTTT

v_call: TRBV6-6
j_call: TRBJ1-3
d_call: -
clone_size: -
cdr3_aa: CASSFSGVLSGNTIYF
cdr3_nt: TGTGCCAGCAGTTTTTCGGGGGTCTTGTCCGGAAACACCATATATTTT

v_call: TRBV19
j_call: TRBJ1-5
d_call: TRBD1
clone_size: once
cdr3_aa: CASTSPGTGVQPQHF
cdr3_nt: TGTGCCAGTACCTCCCCCGGGACAGGGGTTCAGCCCCAGCATTTT

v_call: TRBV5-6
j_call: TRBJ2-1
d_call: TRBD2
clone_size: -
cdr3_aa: CASSLGGLAGGDEQFF
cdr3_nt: TGTGCCAGCAGCTTGGGAGGCCTAGCGGGAGGAGATGAGCAGTTCTTC

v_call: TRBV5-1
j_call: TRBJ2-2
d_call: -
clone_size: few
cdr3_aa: CATQNEANTGELFF
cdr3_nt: TGCGCCACCCAAAACGAGGCGAACACCGGGGAGCTGTTTTTT

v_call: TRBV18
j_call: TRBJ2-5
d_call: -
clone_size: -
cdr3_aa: CASSPPTGQETQYF
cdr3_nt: TGTGCCAGCTCACCACCGACAGGTCAAGAGACCCAGTACTTC

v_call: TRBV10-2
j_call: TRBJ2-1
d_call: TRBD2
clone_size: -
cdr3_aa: CASSPSSGANNEQFF
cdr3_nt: TGCGCCAGCAGTCCAAGTAGCGGGGCCAACAATGAGCAGTTCTTC

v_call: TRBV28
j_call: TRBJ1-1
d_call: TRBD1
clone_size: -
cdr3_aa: CASSFTGDPGGTEAFF
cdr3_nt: TGTGCCAGCAGTTTTACAGGGGACCCCGGTGGGACTGAAGCTTTCTTT

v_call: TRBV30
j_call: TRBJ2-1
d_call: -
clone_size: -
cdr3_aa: CAWSGLSPHEQFF
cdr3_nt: TGTGCCTGGAGCGGGTTGTCACCTCACGAGCAGTTCTTC

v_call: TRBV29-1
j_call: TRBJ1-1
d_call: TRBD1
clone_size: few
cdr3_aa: CSVTGLLF
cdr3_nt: TGCAGCGTGACAGGGCTGCTATTT

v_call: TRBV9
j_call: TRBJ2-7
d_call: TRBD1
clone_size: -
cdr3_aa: CASSAGQGFGEQYF
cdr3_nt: TGTGCCAGCAGCGCGGGACAGGGGTTCGGCGAGCAGTACTTC

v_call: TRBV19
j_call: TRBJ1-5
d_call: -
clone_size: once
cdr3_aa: CASSWRNQPQHF
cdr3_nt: TGTGCCAGTAGTTGGAGGAATCAGCCCCAGCATTTT

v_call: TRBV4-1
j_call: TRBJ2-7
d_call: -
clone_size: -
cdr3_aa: CAVGAGREQYF
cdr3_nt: TGCGCCGTGGGGGCTGGTCGGGAGCAGTACTTC